The sample holds a few counts of the clone carrying this TCR beta chain. Its cognate antigen is unknown. Noted time point: persistent/refractory GD, antithyroid drugs over 5 years with positive TRAb. RNA extracted from PBMCs served as the sequencing template. The collection involved drawing roughly 9.1 milliliters of peripheral blood into EDTA tubes. Library construction for TCR beta used iRepertoire HTBI primers and Arm-PCR of CDR3 regions. Each CDR3 protein gets one entry after TCRdb re-called the multiplex PCR reads with MiXCR. Among some 420,000 distinct CDR3 sequences listed, 20% to 25% were seen once. This entry is derived from a study of regulatory T cells in long-lasting Graves disease. Study results and caveats: Preferential use of TRBV28, TRBJ1-2 and TRBJ2-5 was seen in persistent disease.

The V gene's germline CDR1 is SGDLS and CDR2 YYNGEE. Trimming took 3 bases from V and 7 from J; bases not matched to a gene: 6. The CDR3 loop spans 15 amino acids. The rearrangement links TRBV9 to TRBJ1-6; 8 positions agree with TRBD1. The TCR comes from a female donor with Graves disease. Sequenced here: peripheral blood mononuclear cells (PBMCs), sampled when the disease was refractory, from a patient treated with antithyroid drugs. CDR3 sequence (DNA): TGTGCCAGCAGCGACGGACAGGGAGGAAATTCACCCCTCCACTTT. Translating gives CASSDGQGGNSPLHF.